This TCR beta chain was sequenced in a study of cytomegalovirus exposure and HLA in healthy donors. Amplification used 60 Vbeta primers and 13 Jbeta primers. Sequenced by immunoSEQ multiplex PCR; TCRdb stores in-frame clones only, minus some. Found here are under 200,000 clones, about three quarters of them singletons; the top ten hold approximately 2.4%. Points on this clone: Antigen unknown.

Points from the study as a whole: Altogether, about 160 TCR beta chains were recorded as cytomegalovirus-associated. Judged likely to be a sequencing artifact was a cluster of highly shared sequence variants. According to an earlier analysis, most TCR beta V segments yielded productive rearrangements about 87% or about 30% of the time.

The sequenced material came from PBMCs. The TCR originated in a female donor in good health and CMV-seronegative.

The CDR3 bases are TGTGCCAGCAGCCGGGGTGAGGTTGAAAAACTGTTTTTT. Translating it yields CASSRGEVEKLFF. V and J are TRBV2 and TRBJ1-4; D ambiguous. The V gene lost 6 bases and the J gene lost 7 bases, with 12 bases spanning the gap. The CDR3 has 13 residues. CDR1 is SNHLY, CDR2 FYNNEI, per germline.